A single sample is the source of the 21 T cell receptor beta chains below, sequenced in a study of shared clonotypes between healthy human individuals. Positively selected for CCR7, the CD45RO-negative cells used as naive CD8 cells excluded terminally differentiated effector memory CD45RA+ cells. Libraries were prepared by immunoSEQ multiplex PCR; TCRdb keeps only in-frame clonotypes and omits some of them. Of roughly 2,000,000 clones in the sample, approximately 95% were seen once. Material for sequencing was naive CD8+ T cells sorted from blood. All receptors derive from a man between 18 and 29 years old in good health.

This rearrangement joins TRBV7-6 to TRBJ2-7; D gene uncertain. In germline, CDR1 is SGHVS, CDR2 FNYEAQ. Deletions cut 1 base from V and 6 bases from J, with 19 bases between. This CDR3 has 16 residues. The CDR3 coding sequence is TGTGCCAGCAGCTTAGAGGTTAGTCCCCTATCGGGCGAGCAGTACTTC. Protein sequence: CASSLEVSPLSGEQYF.

The V gene is TRBV5-6, the J gene TRBJ2-7; 11 bases map to TRBD1. CDR1 is SGHDT, CDR2 YYEEEE, per germline. With 5 bases clipped from V and 5 bases from J, the junction kept 6 bases outside the gene matches. CDR3 size: 14 residues. CDR3 residues: CASRDGTGGNEQYF. CDR3 DNA: TGTGCCAGCAGGGACGGGACAGGGGGTAACGAGCAGTACTTC. Drawing the rest from reference TRBV5-6 and TRBJ2-7, the complete variable domain is DAGVTQSPTHLIKTRGQQVTLRCSPKSGHDTVSWYQQALGQGPQFIFQYYEEEERQRGNFPDRFSGHQFPNYSSELNVNALLLGDSALYLCASRDGTGGNEQYFGPGTRLTVT.

The CDR3 loop reads CASRPIQGLNTEAFF. The CDR3 DNA is TGCGCCAGCAGACCTATACAGGGGTTGAACACTGAAGCTTTCTTT. The chain carries TRBV5-1 and TRBJ1-1; 7 positions agree with TRBD1. Losses at the gene ends were 5 bases for V and 0 bases for J; bases not matched to a gene: 7. CDR1 is SGHRS and CDR2 is YFSETQ in the germline V gene. The CDR3 extends over 15 amino acids.

V gene TRBV28 combines with J gene TRBJ1-4, with unresolved D. This CDR3 has 10 amino acids. Germline V gene data show CDR1 as MDHEN and CDR2 as SYDVKM. Trimming stripped 8 bases from V and 8 bases from J, with 6 bases between. The CDR3 region is CASVGEKLFF. In DNA form, the CDR3 reads TGTGCCAGCGTAGGGGAAAAACTGTTTTTT.

The genes are TRBV4-1 and TRBJ2-7, with a weak D call TRBD2 (5 bases). The CDR3 runs 13 residues. Germline V gives CDR1 MGHRA, CDR2 YSYEKL. V dropped 4 bases and J dropped 1 base, with 8 bases sitting between them. The CDR3 here is CASSLAPSYEQYF. In DNA, the CDR3 is TGCGCCAGCAGCCTAGCGCCATCCTACGAGCAGTACTTC.

The chain uses TRBV4-1 and TRBJ1-1; D uncertain. The germline CDR1 and CDR2 sequences are MGHRA and YSYEKL. CDR3 length: 14 residues. V lost 0 bases and J lost 1, with 6 bases in between. The CDR3 reads CASSQENTNTEAFF. The DNA for the CDR3 is TGCGCCAGCAGCCAAGAAAACACGAACACTGAAGCTTTCTTT.

V gene TRBV29-1 combines with J gene TRBJ2-3; 10 nucleotides match TRBD2. The germline CDR1 and CDR2 sequences are SQVTM and ANQGSEA. The CDR3 has 15 amino acids. The V and J ends lost 6 bases and 0 bases, in that order; junction bases with no gene match: 6. The CDR3 reads CSVLGLADSTDTQYF. DNA of the CDR3: TGCAGCGTCCTAGGACTAGCGGATAGCACAGATACGCAGTATTTT.

The V gene is TRBV7-6, the J gene TRBJ1-4; D is uncertain. CDR3 length equals 14 residues. V lost 1 base, J lost 1 base, and 4 bases lay in between. Looked up from germline, CDR1 is SGHVS and CDR2 is FNYEAQ. The DNA for the CDR3 is TGTGCCAGCAGCTTAGGGGTAACTAATGAAAAACTGTTTTTT. Translated, it gives CASSLGVTNEKLFF.

On this clone itself: Within the sample, other DNA sequences also encode this same CDR3. The V gene is TRBV6-1, the J gene TRBJ1-2; D possibly corresponds to TRBD1 (6 bases). The V and J ends lost 7 bases and 2 bases respectively, with 11 bases between them. Germline assignment: CDR1 MNHNS and CDR2 SASEGT. The CDR3 sequence is 13 residues long. CDR3: CASNPRGNYGYTF. In DNA form, the CDR3 reads TGTGCCAGCAACCCCAGGGGCAACTATGGCTACACCTTC.

The chain links TRBV11-2 to TRBJ2-7; 11 bases agree with TRBD1. The CDR3 contains 15 residues. V shed 3 bases, J shed 2 bases, and the junction held 3 bases outside the gene matches. Germline V gives CDR1 SGHAT, CDR2 FQNNGV. CDR3 region: CASSFWGQGAYEQYF. The DNA for the CDR3 is TGTGCCAGCAGCTTTTGGGGACAGGGGGCCTACGAGCAGTACTTC.

The rearrangement uses TRBV27 and TRBJ2-5; D ambiguous. CDR3 length: 13 residues. V lost 4 bases and J lost 3, with 9 bases in between. Looked up from germline, CDR1 is MNHEY and CDR2 is SMNVEV (reference sequence). The CDR3 region is CASSSDLEETQYF. CDR3 in DNA: TGTGCCAGCAGTTCTGATCTCGAAGAGACCCAGTACTTC.

For this clone: At the DNA level, this CDR3 is encoded by other sequences in the same sample as well. The CDR3 DNA reads as TGTGCCAGCAGTCCCACAGGGAACACTGAAGCTTTCTTT. Protein: CASSPTGNTEAFF. The chain carries TRBV27 and TRBJ1-1, with a possible D match to TRBD1 (5 bases). The ends were cut back, 5 bases at V and 1 base at J, with 8 bases in the middle. The CDR3 is 13 amino acids. The germline CDR1 and CDR2 sequences are MNHEY and SMNVEV (reference sequence).

As to this clone: The sample holds other DNA sequences that translate to the same CDR3. The rearrangement uses TRBV9 and TRBJ2-7, with a possible D match to TRBD1 (6 bases). Germline CDR1 and CDR2: SGDLS and YYNGEE. Trimming removed 7 bases from V and 0 bases from J, with 11 bases in between. The CDR3 covers 13 residues. The CDR3 region has the DNA TGTGCCAGCTCCCCAGGGGCCTCCTACGAGCAGTACTTC. Residues: CASSPGASYEQYF.

The J gene is TRBJ2-2, the V gene TRBV13, with D possibly being TRBD1 (5 bases). Trimming removed 5 bases at V and 4 bases at J, with 11 bases between. There are 14 residues in the CDR3. Germline values: CDR1 PRHDT, CDR2 FYEKMQ (reference sequence). CDR3 amino acids: CASSPQDTTGELFF. Written as DNA, the CDR3 is TGTGCCAGCAGCCCGCAGGACACCACCGGGGAGCTGTTTTTT.

V gene TRBV6-5 combines with J gene TRBJ2-1; TRBD2 matches at 12 bases. This CDR3 comprises 16 residues. CDR1 and CDR2 from the germline V gene are MNHEY and SVGAGI. V trimming: 2 bases; J trimming: 6 bases; junction bases outside the gene matches: 5. DNA for the CDR3: TGTGCCAGCAGTTACGTTCGGACTAGCGGGACCAATGAGCAGTTCTTC. Its translation: CASSYVRTSGTNEQFF.

The chain couples TRBV10-3 to TRBJ2-5, with TRBD2 matching over 8 bases. The germline gives CDR1 ENHRY, CDR2 SYGVKD. V trimming: 3 bases; J trimming: 3 bases; junction bases outside the gene matches: 3. This CDR3 has 14 amino acids. The CDR3 is CAISDGREEETQYF. For the CDR3, the DNA is TGTGCCATCAGTGACGGGCGGGAGGAAGAGACCCAGTACTTC.

This chain joins TRBV27 and TRBJ2-4, with 9 bases identical to TRBD1. Looked up from germline, CDR1 is MNHEY and CDR2 is SMNVEV (reference sequence). The CDR3 has 15 amino acids. V shed 6 bases and J 8 bases; nucleotides not matched to a gene: 11. CDR3 sequence reads: CASSQLWTGEDIQYF. The CDR3 DNA reads as TGTGCCAGCAGCCAGCTGTGGACAGGGGAAGACATTCAGTACTTC.

This clone appeared once. The CDR3 region is CASSSGSLPAEQYF. The CDR3 nucleotides read TGTGCCAGCAGTTCAGGAAGCCTGCCGGCCGAGCAGTACTTC. The J gene is TRBJ2-7, the V gene TRBV9; D call uncertain. Per the germline V gene, CDR1 is SGDLS and CDR2 is YYNGEE. With 5 bases removed from V and 6 bases from J, the gap between germline ends came to 18 bases. This CDR3 has 14 amino acids.

Notes on this clone: At one end, the junction sequence differs from germline, possibly due to a read error. The genes are TRBV7-7 and TRBJ2-7, with TRBD2 matching over 8 bases. This CDR3 spans 13 amino acids. The germline gives CDR1 SSHAT, CDR2 FNYEAQ (reference sequence). CDR3 amino acids: CASSLGLEYEQYF. The CDR3 DNA sequence: TGTGCTAGCAGCTTGGGACTAGAATACGAGCAGTACTTC.

The chain uses TRBV13 and TRBJ2-2; 7 bases match TRBD1. This CDR3 is 18 amino acids long. Trimming cost V 5 bases and J 1 base; bases outside gene matches: 13. Germline V CDR1 and CDR2: PRHDT, FYEKMQ (reference sequence). Here the CDR3 reads CASSPRDSHTMNTGELFF. The CDR3 DNA follows: TGTGCCAGCAGCCCCCGGGACAGCCATACGATGAACACCGGGGAGCTGTTTTTT.

The chain carries TRBV7-2 and TRBJ2-5, with D maybe TRBD2 (5 bases). V was cut by 5 bases and J by 3 bases, with 16 bases left in between. The CDR3 runs 15 residues. Germline loops: CDR1 SGHTA, CDR2 FQGNSA. The CDR3 region is CASSAPGVWEETQYF. The CDR3, as DNA: TGTGCCAGCAGCGCGCCCGGGGTTTGGGAAGAGACCCAGTACTTC.